Listed below are T cell receptor beta chains from one sample, sequenced in a study of Ad26.COV2.S vaccination and SARS-CoV-2 variants. Repertoires were generated with immunoSEQ multiplex PCR, while TCRdb's copy carries only in-frame clones and drops some. Of hundreds of thousands of clones in the sample, around 90% were seen once. The sample in question was peripheral blood, obtained in a trial of Ad26.COV2.S vaccine versus placebo. The receptors shown here come from a person between 18 and 59 years old who received the Ad26.COV2.S COVID-19 vaccine or a placebo. The CDR3 runs from the conserved cysteine through the conserved F or W. Some rows mark clone size as missing; the rest say once, few, many or name a class of expanded clone.

v_call	j_call	clone_size	cdr3_aa
TRBV6-5	TRBJ2-5	-	CASSRQGWGTQYF
TRBV6-5	TRBJ1-2	-	CASSGGSRGGYGYTF
TRBV5-6	TRBJ2-3	-	CASSLGGRLTDTQYF
TRBV15	TRBJ2-2	-	CATSRWGAGAYTGELFF
TRBV10-2	TRBJ2-1	many	CASRVGAGAYNEQFF
TRBV3-1/TRBV3-2	TRBJ2-5	-	CASSRLGEETQYF
TRBV19	TRBJ1-2	-	CASGGQEDYGYTF
TRBV5-1	TRBJ2-1	-	CASSLLVAIKTSEQFF
TRBV14	TRBJ2-3	-	CASSQGTTSGRTDTQYF
TRBV30	TRBJ1-1	-	CAWSVAVQAFF
TRBV6-2/TRBV6-3	TRBJ2-1	-	CASSYSTRGDFTYNEQFF
TRBV7-2	TRBJ1-1	-	CASSLGTGVGTEAFF
TRBV3-1/TRBV3-2	TRBJ2-1	once	CASSQAPGQGNPNEQFF
TRBV11-2	TRBJ1-1	-	CASSYGTTGTEAFF
TRBV19	TRBJ2-1	once	CASESGRVFF
TRBV7-3	TRBJ2-2	once	CASSLNPPLQGSNTGELFF
TRBV3-1/TRBV3-2	TRBJ2-1	-	CASSHSGGEQFF
TRBV29-1	TRBJ1-6	-	CSVRDRFNSPLHF
TRBV19	TRBJ2-7	few	CASSSTGISYEQYF
TRBV19	TRBJ2-6	-	CASSRGKFSGANVLTF
TRBV6-2/TRBV6-3	TRBJ1-5	-	CASSPLDMGQPQHF
TRBV7-9	TRBJ1-3	-	CASSQGHLSGNTIYF
TRBV20-1	TRBJ1-6	-	CSAGENSPLHF
TRBV2	TRBJ2-2	-	CASSPGGTGELFF
TRBV10-3	TRBJ2-7	-	CAIRRTGAYEQYF
TRBV2	TRBJ1-6	few	CASSLSTGTNSPLHF
TRBV5-4	TRBJ2-3	-	CASSSRTSGPITDTQYF
TRBV29-1	TRBJ2-1	-	CSEGQGGQQFF
TRBV7-6	TRBJ2-3	once	CASSLEGGLGADTQYF
TRBV6-5	TRBJ1-2	once	CASRDRSHYGYTF